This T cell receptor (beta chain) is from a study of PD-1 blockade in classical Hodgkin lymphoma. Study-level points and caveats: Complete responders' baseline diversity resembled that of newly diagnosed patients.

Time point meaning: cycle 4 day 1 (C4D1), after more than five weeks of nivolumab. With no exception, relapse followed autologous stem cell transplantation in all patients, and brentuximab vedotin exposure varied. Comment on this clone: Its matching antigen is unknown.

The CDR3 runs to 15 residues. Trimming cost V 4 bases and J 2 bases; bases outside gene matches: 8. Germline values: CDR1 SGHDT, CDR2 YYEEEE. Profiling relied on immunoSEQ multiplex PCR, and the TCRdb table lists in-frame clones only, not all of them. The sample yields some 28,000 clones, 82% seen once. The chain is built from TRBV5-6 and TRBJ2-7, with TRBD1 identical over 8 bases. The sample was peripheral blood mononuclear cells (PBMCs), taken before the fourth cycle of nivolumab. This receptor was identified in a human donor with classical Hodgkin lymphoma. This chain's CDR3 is CASSRTPGQAYEQYF. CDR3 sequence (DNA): TGTGCCAGCAGCCGCACACCGGGACAGGCCTACGAGCAGTACTTC. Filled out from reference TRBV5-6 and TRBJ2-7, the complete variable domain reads DAGVTQSPTHLIKTRGQQVTLRCSPKSGHDTVSWYQQALGQGPQFIFQYYEEEERQRGNFPDRFSGHQFPNYSSELNVNALLLGDSALYLCASSRTPGQAYEQYFGPGTRLTVT.